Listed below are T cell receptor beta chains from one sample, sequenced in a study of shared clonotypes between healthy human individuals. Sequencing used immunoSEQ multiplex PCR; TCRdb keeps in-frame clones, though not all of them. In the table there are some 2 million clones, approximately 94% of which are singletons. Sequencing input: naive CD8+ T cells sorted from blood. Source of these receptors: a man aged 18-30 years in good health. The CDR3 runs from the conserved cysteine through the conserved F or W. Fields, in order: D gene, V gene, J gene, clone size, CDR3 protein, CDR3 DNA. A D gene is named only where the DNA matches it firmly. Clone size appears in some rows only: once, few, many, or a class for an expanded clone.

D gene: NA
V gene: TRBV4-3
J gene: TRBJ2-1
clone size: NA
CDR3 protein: CASSQDTGGPHNEQFF
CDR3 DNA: TGCGCCAGCAGCCAAGATACTGGGGGGCCCCACAATGAGCAGTTCTTC

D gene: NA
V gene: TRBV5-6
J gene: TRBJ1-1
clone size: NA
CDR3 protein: CASSLGARFQNTEAFF
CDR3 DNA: TGTGCCAGCAGCTTAGGGGCAAGATTTCAGAACACTGAAGCTTTCTTT

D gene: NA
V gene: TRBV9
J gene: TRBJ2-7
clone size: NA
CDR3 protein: CASSVGPLYEQYF
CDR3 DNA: TGTGCCAGCAGCGTAGGTCCTCTGTACGAGCAGTACTTC

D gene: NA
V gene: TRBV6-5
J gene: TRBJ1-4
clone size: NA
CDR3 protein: CASKPGENEKLFF
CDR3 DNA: TGTGCCAGCAAGCCGGGAGAGAATGAAAAACTGTTTTTT

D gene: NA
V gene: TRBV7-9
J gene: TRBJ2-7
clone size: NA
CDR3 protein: CASSLPRNGSSYEQYF
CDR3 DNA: TGTGCCAGCAGCTTACCCCGGAACGGTAGCTCCTACGAGCAGTACTTC

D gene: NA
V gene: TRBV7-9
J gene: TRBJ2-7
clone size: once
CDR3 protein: CASSPSHIREQYF
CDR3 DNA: TGTGCCAGCAGCCCCTCTCATATCCGAGAGCAGTACTTC

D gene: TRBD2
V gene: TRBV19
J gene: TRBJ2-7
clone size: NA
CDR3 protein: CASSTETSGSPLYEQYF
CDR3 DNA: TGTGCCAGTAGTACTGAGACTAGCGGGAGTCCCCTCTACGAGCAGTACTTC

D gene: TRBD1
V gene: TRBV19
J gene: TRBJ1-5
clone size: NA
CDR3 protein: CASSQPTGVSQPQHF
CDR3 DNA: TGTGCCAGTAGTCAACCTACAGGGGTGAGTCAGCCCCAGCATTTT

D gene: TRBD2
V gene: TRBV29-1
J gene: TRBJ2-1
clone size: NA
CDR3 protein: CSVAFLHRENSGGTSYNEQFF
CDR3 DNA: TGCAGCGTTGCTTTCCTCCACAGGGAGAATAGCGGGGGGACCTCCTACAATGAGCAGTTCTTC

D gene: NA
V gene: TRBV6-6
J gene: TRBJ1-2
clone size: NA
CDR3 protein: CASSYSGLGDGYTF
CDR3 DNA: TGTGCCAGCAGTTACTCGGGACTCGGGGATGGCTACACCTTC

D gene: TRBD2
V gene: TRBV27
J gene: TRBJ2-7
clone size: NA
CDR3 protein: CASSPTPSGRLHEQYF
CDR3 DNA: TGTGCCAGCAGCCCTACCCCTAGCGGGAGACTCCACGAGCAGTACTTC

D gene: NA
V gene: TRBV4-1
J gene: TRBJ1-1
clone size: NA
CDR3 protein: CASSQVPVNTEAFF
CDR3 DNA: TGCGCCAGCAGCCAAGTCCCGGTGAACACTGAAGCTTTCTTT

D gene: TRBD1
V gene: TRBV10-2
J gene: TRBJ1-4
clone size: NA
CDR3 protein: CASIGTGEKLFF
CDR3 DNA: TGCGCCAGCATTGGGACAGGGGAAAAACTGTTTTTT

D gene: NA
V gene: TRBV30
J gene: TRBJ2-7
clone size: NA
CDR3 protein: CAGTRQEGAWEQYF
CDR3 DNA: TGTGCCGGGACCCGACAGGAGGGGGCGTGGGAGCAGTACTTC

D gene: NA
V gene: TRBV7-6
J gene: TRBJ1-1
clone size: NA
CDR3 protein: CASSLEAEMNTEAFF
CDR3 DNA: TGTGCCAGCAGCTTAGAAGCAGAAATGAACACTGAAGCTTTCTTT

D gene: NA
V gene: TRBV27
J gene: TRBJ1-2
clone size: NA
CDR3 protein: CASSPDVIGYGYTF
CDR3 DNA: TGTGCCAGCAGCCCGGATGTGATAGGGTATGGCTACACCTTC

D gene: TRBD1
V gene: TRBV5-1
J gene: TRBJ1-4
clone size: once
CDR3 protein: CASAGGQPNEKLFF
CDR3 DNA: TGCGCCAGCGCTGGGGGACAGCCTAATGAAAAACTGTTTTTT

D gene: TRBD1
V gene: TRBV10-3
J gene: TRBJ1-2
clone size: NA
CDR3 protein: CAISMGQIYGYTF
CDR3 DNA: TGTGCCATCAGCATGGGACAGATCTATGGCTACACCTTC

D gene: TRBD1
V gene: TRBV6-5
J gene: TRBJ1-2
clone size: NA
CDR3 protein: CASSYSKGGGYGYTF
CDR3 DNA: TGTGCCAGCAGTTACTCGAAAGGGGGCGGCTATGGCTACACCTTC

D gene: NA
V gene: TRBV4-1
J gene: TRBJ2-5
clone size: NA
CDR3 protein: CASSREGEETQYF
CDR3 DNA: TGCGCCAGCAGCCGCGAGGGGGAAGAGACCCAGTACTTC

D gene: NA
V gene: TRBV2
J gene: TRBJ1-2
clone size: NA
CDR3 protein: CASSEALAGRYGYTF
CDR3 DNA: TGTGCCAGCAGTGAAGCGCTGGCAGGGCGATATGGCTACACCTTC

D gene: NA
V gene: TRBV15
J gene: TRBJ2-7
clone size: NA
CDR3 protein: CATSRGSSLGYEQYF
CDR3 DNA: TGTGCCACCAGCAGAGGGTCGAGTCTGGGGTACGAGCAGTACTTC

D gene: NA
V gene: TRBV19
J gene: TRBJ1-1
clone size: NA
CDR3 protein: CASSIEVDTEAFF
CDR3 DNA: TGTGCCAGTAGTATTGAGGTTGACACTGAAGCTTTCTTT

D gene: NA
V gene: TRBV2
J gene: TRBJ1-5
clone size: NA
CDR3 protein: CASSEGLLRNQPQHF
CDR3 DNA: TGTGCCAGCAGTGAGGGCCTCCTGAGGAATCAGCCCCAGCATTTT

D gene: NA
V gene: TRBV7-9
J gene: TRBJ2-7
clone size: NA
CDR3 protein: CASSLPGRSSYEQYF
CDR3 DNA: TGTGCCAGCAGCCTTCCGGGACGCAGCTCCTACGAGCAGTACTTC

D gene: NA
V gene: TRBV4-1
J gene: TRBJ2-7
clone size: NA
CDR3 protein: CASRKGQGNYEQYF
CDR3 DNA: TGCGCCAGCAGAAAGGGCCAGGGTAACTACGAGCAGTACTTC

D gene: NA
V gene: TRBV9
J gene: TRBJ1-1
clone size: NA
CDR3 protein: CASSARSGALTEAFF
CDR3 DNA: TGTGCCAGCAGCGCCCGCTCGGGGGCGCTCACTGAAGCTTTCTTT

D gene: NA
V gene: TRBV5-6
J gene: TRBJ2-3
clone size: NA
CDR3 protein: CASSRTNTDTQYF
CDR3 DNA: TGTGCCAGCAGCCGTACAAACACAGATACGCAGTATTTT

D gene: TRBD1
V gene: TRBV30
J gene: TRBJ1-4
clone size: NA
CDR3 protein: CAWSVGTGSEKLFF
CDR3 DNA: TGTGCCTGGAGCGTCGGGACAGGGAGTGAAAAACTGTTTTTT

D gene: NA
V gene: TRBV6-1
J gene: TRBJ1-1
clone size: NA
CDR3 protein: CASSAGILDTEAFF
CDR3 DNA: TGTGCCAGCAGTGCAGGGATTTTGGACACTGAAGCTTTCTTT

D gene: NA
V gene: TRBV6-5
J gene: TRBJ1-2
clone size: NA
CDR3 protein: CASRAEAGYTF
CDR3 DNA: TGTGCCAGCAGAGCGGAGGCTGGCTACACCTTC

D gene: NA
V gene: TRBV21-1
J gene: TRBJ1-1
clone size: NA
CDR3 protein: CASSGTLQTPPLNTEAFF
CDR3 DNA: TGTGCCAGCAGCGGGACCCTCCAAACACCCCCACTGAACACTGAAGCTTTCTTT

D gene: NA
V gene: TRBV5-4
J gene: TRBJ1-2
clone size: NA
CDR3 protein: CASSLVGGANYGYTF
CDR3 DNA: TGTGCCAGCAGCTTGGTGGGGGGAGCTAACTATGGCTACACCTTC

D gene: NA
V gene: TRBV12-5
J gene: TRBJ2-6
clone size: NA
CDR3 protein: CASGLAGTTSGANVLTF
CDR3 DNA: TGTGCTAGTGGTTTGGCCGGCACAACCTCTGGGGCCAACGTCCTGACTTTC

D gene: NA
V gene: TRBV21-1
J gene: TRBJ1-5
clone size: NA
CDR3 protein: CASSKEREDQPQHF
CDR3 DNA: TGTGCCAGCAGCAAAGAAAGGGAGGATCAGCCCCAGCATTTT

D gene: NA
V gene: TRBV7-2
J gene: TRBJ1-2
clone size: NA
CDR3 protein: CASSLDYYGYTF
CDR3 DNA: TGTGCCAGCAGCTTAGATTACTATGGCTACACCTTC

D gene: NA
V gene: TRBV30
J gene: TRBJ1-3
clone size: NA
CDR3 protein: CASLKGSGNTIYF
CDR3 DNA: TGTGCCTCTCTGAAGGGGTCAGGAAACACCATATATTTT

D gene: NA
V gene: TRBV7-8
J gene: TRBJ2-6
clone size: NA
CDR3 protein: CASSPDGSGANVLTF
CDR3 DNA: TGTGCCAGCAGCCCGGACGGCTCTGGGGCCAACGTCCTGACTTTC

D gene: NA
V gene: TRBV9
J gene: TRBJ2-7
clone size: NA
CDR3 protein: CASSVGGENYEQYF
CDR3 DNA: TGTGCCAGCAGCGTAGGTGGAGAGAACTACGAGCAGTACTTC

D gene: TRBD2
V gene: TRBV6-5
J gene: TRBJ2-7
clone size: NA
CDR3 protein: CASSYSGASYEQYF
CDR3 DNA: TGTGCCAGCAGTTATAGCGGGGCCTCCTACGAGCAGTACTTC

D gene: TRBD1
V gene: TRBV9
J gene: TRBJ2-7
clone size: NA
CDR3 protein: CASSPDRAHEQYF
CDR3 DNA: TGTGCCAGCAGCCCAGACAGGGCCCACGAGCAGTACTTC

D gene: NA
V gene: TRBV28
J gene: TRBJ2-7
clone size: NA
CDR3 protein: CASSPRTEDSYEQYF
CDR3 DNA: TGTGCCAGCAGTCCTAGGACGGAAGACTCCTACGAGCAGTACTTC

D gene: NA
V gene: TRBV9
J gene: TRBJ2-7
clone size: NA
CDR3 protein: CASSSSGVSYEQYF
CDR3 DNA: TGTGCCAGCAGCTCCTCGGGGGTTAGCTACGAGCAGTACTTC

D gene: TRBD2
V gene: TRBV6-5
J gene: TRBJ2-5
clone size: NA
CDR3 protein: CASSYSAGEEETQYF
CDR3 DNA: TGTGCCAGCAGTTACTCGGCGGGAGAAGAAGAGACCCAGTACTTC

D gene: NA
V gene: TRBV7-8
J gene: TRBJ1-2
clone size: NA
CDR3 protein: CASSFGQGGGYTF
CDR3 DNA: TGTGCCAGCAGCTTCGGGCAGGGTGGTGGCTACACCTTC

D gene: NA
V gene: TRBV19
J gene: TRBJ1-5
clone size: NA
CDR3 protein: CASRETESNQPQHF
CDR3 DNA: TGTGCCAGTAGGGAGACAGAGAGCAATCAGCCCCAGCATTTT

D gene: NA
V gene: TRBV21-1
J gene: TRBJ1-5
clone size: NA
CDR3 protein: CASSKGEDLEKDYSNQPQHF
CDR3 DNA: TGTGCCAGCAGCAAAGGGGAGGACCTTGAGAAAGACTATAGCAATCAGCCCCAGCATTTT

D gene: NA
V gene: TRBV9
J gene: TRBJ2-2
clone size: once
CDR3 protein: CASSVARENTGELFF
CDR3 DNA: TGTGCCAGCAGCGTAGCCAGGGAAAACACCGGGGAGCTGTTTTTT

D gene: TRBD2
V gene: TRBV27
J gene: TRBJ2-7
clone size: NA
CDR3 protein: CASSLSAPGLAGAGFYYEQYF
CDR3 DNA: TGTGCCAGCAGTTTATCGGCGCCGGGACTAGCGGGAGCGGGGTTTTACTACGAGCAGTACTTC

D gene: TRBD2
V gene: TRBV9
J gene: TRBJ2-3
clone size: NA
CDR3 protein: CASSVGPSGGLTDTQYF
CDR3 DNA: TGTGCCAGCAGCGTAGGTCCTAGCGGGGGGCTTACAGATACGCAGTATTTT

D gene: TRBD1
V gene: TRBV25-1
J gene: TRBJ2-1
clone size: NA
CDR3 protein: CASSEYQGAPDEQFF
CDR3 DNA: TGTGCCAGCAGTGAATATCAGGGGGCCCCTGATGAGCAGTTCTTC

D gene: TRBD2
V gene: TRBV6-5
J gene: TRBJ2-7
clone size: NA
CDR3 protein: CASSPGGWGYEQYF
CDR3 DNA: TGTGCCAGCAGCCCGGGAGGATGGGGCTACGAGCAGTACTTC

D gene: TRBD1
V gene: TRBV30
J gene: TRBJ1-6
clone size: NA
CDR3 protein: CAWSAGTASGSPLHF
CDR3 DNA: TGTGCCTGGAGTGCTGGGACAGCAAGTGGTTCACCCCTCCACTTT

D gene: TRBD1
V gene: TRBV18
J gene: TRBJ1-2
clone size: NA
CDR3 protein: CASSPEGQGLNYGYTF
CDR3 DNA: TGTGCCAGCTCACCCGAGGGACAGGGTCTTAACTATGGCTACACCTTC

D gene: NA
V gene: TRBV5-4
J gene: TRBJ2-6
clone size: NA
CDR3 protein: CASSWGVVSGANVLTF
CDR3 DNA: TGTGCCAGCAGCTGGGGGGTTGTCTCTGGGGCCAACGTCCTGACTTTC

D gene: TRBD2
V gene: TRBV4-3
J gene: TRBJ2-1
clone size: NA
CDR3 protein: CASSQDGIAGEISSYNEQFF
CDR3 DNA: TGCGCCAGCAGCCAAGACGGAATAGCGGGGGAGATCAGCTCCTACAATGAGCAGTTCTTC

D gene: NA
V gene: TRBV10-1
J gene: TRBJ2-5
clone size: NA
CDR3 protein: CASSLKGGETQYF
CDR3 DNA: TGCGCCAGCAGCCTTAAAGGGGGAGAGACCCAGTACTTC